This T cell receptor beta chain is from a study of technical replicates of blood from a handful of donors. Germline V gene sequence: CDR1 MNHNS, CDR2 SASEGT. This CDR3 spans 11 amino acids. Produced via immunoSEQ multiplex PCR; TCRdb's table is partial and in-frame only. The table records under 90,000 clones, 98% of them present only once. The sequencing sample was made of T cells isolated from PBMCs. The gene calls are TRBV6-1 and TRBJ2-5; D not certain. The tail of the sequence fits TRBJ2-7 better, so the J call may be wrong. The receptor's source is a human donor in good health. CDR3 sequence: CASSPNYEQYF. Written as DNA, the CDR3 is TGTGCCAGCAGCCCCAACTACGAGCAGTACTTC.